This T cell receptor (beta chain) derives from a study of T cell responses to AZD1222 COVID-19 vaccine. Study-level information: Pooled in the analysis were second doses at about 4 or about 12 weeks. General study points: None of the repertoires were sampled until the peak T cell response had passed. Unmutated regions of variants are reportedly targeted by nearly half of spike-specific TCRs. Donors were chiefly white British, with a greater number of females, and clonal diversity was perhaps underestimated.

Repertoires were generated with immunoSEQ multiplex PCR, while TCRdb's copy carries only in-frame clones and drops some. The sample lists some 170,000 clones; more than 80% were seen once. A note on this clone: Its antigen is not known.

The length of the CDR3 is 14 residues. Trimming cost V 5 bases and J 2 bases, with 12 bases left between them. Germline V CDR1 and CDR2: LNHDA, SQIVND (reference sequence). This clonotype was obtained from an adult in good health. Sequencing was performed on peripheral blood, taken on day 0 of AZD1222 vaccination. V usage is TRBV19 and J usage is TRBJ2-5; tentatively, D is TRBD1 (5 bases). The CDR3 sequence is CASSRTTVQETQYF. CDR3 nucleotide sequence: TGTGCCAGTAGTCGAACGACAGTACAAGAGACCCAGTACTTC.